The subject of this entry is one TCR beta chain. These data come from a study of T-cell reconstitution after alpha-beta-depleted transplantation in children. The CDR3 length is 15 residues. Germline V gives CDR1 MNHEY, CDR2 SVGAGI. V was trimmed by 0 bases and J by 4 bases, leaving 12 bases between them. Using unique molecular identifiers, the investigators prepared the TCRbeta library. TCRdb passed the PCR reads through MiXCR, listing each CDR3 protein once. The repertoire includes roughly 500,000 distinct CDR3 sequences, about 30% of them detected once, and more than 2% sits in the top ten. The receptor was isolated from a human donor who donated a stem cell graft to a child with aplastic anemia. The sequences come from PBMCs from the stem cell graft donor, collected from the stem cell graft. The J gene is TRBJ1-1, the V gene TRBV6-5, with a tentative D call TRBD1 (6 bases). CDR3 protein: CASSYSRKQGTEAFF. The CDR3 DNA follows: TGTGCCAGCAGTTACTCGAGGAAACAGGGCACTGAAGCTTTCTTT.